One TCR beta chain is described in this entry. Its target is unknown. At one end the junction does not follow the germline gene, possibly because of a read error. Tregs were sorted as CD4+CD25+CD127-/low cells. TCRdb ran MiXCR on the 5' RACE reads and lists one entry per CDR3 protein. The sample lists 34,000 or so distinct CDR3 sequences, roughly 30% occurring once. CDR3 length: 15 amino acids. Germline CDR1 reads SGHTA; CDR2 reads FQGNSA. Regarding the study as a whole: Tumor memory CD4+ T cell TCR gene usage clustered with blood and lymph node memory CD4+ cells and lymph node naive CD4+ cells.

Sequencing input: tumor-infiltrating Tregs sorted from the breast tumor. The receptor was isolated from a female donor with breast cancer. The rearrangement links TRBV7-2 to TRBJ2-1, with a weak D call TRBD2 (5 bases). CDR3 DNA sequence: TGTGCCAGCAGCCGGACTTTTTCCTCCTTCAATGAGCAGTTCTTC. As protein: CASSRTFSSFNEQFF.